This T cell receptor beta chain was obtained from a study of T cells expressing NK-cell markers. CDR1 SGHRS and CDR2 YFSETQ come from the germline V gene. The length of the CDR3 is 18 residues. Study-wide points: In several donors, dominant clonotypes made up about 28.3-60.1% of CD3+CD56-NKG2C+ cells.

A remark on this clonotype: Its target is unknown.

TCRdb re-called the 5' RACE reads; every CDR3 protein appears as one record, without DNA. Seen in this sample are about 390,000 distinct CDR3 sequences; the ten most common clones hold about 10%. This sequence was found in a woman aged 45-65 years in good health. Input material: blood T cells: a sorted CD56 or NKG2C T cell subset, CD4+ or CD8+ T cells, or bulk PBMC T cells (not recorded which). The chain is built from TRBV5-1 and TRBJ2-1; TCRdb lists TRBD2, though no DNA is available to test this call. The CDR3 here is CASSLAGVTGVGLDEQFF.